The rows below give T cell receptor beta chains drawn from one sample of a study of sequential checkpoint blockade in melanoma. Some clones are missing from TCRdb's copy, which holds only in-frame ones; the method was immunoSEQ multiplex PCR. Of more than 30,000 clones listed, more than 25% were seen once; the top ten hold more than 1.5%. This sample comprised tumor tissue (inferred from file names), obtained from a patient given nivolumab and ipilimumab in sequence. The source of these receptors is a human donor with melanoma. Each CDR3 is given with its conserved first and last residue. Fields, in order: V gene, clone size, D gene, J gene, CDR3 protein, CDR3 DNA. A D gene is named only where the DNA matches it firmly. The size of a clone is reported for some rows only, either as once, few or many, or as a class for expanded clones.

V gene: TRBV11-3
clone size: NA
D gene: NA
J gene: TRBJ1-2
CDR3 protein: CASSIPGSSYSYTF
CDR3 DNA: TGTGCCAGCAGCATCCCCGGGAGTTCTTACAGCTACACCTTC

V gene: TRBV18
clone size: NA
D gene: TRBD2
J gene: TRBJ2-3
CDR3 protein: CASSSPGLAVDTQYF
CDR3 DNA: TGTGCCAGCTCATCACCGGGACTAGCGGTAGATACGCAGTATTTT

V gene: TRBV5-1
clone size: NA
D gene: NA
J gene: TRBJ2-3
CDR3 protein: CASSPSAAPHLTDTQYF
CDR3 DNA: TGCGCCAGCAGCCCATCGGCCGCACCTCACCTCACAGATACGCAGTATTTT

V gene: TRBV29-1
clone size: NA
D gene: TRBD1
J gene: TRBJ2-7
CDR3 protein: CSITFPTGHEQYF
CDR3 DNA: TGCAGTATAACTTTTCCGACAGGGCACGAGCAGTACTTC

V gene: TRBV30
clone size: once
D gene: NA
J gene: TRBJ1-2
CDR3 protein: CAWGPRNYGYTF
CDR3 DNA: TGTGCCTGGGGCCCACGTAACTATGGCTACACCTTC

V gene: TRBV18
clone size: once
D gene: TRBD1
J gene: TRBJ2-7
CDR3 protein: CASSPGTGGEQYF
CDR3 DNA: TGTGCCAGCTCACCAGGGACAGGTGGAGAGCAGTACTTC

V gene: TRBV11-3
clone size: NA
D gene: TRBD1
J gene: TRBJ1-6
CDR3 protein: CASSQIGTGEGNSPLHF
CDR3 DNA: TGTGCCAGCAGCCAGATAGGGACAGGGGAGGGTAATTCACCCCTCCACTTT

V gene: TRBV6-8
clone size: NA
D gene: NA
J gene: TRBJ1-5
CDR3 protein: CASSPISANQPQHF
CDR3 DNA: TGTGCCAGCAGCCCCATCTCGGCCAATCAGCCCCAGCATTTT

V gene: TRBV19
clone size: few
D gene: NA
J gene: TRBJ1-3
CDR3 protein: CASSRKGNTIYF
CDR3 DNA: TGTGCCAGTAGTCGGAAAGGAAACACCATATATTTT

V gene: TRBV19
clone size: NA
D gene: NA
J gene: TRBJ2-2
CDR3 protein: CASSSGTFVGTGELFF
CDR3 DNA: TGTGCCAGTAGTTCCGGGACTTTCGTCGGAACCGGGGAGCTGTTTTTT

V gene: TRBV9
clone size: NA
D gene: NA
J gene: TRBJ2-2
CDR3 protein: CASTPLRSGELFF
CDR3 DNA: TGTGCCAGCACCCCCCTCCGGAGCGGGGAGCTGTTTTTT

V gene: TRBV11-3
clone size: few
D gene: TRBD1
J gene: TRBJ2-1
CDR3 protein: CASSWRQGTYEQFF
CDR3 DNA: TGTGCCAGCAGCTGGAGACAGGGGACGTATGAGCAGTTCTTC

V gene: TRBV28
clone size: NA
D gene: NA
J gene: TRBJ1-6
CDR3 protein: CASSPRGGSYNSPLHF
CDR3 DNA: TGTGCCAGCAGCCCGCGGGGGGGATCCTATAATTCACCCCTCCACTTT

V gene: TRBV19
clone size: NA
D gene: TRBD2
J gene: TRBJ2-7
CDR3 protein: CASTPSHGRGYEQYF
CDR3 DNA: TGTGCCAGTACCCCGAGTCACGGGAGGGGCTACGAGCAGTACTTC

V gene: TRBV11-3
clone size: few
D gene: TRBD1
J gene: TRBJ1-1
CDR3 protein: CASSFSDRGNTEAFF
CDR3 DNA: TGTGCCAGCAGCTTTAGTGACAGGGGGAACACTGAAGCTTTCTTT

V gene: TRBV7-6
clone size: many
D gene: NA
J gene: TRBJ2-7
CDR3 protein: CASSLDGGTYEQYF
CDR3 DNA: TGTGCCAGCAGCTTAGATGGCGGAACCTACGAGCAGTACTTC

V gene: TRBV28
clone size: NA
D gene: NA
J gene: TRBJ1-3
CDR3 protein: CASSFSVGNTIYF
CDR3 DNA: TGTGCCAGCAGTTTTAGCGTCGGAAACACCATATATTTT

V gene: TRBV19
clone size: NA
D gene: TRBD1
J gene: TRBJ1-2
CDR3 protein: CASSKSDRGSGYTF
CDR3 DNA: TGTGCCAGTAGTAAGTCGGACAGGGGGAGCGGCTACACCTTC

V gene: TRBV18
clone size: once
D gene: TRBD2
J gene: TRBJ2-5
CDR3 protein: CASSPLRTSGGALPETQYF
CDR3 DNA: TGTGCCAGCTCACCACTCAGGACTAGCGGGGGGGCTCTTCCAGAGACCCAGTACTTC

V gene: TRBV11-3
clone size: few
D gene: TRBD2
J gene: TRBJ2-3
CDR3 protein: CASSRQTLAGVADTQYF
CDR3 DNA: TGTGCCAGCAGCCGCCAAACACTAGCGGGAGTCGCGGATACGCAGTATTTT

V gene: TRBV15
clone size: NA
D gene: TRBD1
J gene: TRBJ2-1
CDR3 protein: CATSSSPYGQGDGNEQFF
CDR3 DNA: TGTGCCACCAGCAGCTCTCCGTACGGACAGGGTGACGGCAATGAGCAGTTCTTC

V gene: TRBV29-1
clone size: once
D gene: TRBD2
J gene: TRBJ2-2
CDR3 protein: CSGLAGGYSNTGELFF
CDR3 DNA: TGCAGCGGACTAGCGGGGGGGTATTCGAACACCGGGGAGCTGTTTTTT

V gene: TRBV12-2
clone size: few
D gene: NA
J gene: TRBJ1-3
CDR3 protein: CASRGQGLDPGNTIYF
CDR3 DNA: TGTGCAAGTCGGGGACAGGGCCTCGACCCTGGAAACACCATATATTTT

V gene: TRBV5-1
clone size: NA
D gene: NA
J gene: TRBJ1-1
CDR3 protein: CASSLGTFQNTEAFF
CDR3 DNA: TGCGCCAGCAGCCTCGGGACTTTTCAGAACACTGAAGCTTTCTTT

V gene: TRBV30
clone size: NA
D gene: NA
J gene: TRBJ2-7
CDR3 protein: CAWSGTGSSYEQYF
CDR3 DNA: TGTGCCTGGAGTGGGACGGGGAGCTCCTACGAGCAGTACTTC

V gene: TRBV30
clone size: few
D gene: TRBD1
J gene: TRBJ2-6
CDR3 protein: CAWSGDSISGANVLTF
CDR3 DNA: TGTGCCTGGAGCGGGGACAGTATCTCTGGGGCCAACGTCCTGACTTTC

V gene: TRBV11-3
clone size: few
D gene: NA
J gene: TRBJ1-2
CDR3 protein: CASSLVNRDNYGYTF
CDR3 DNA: TGTGCCAGCAGCTTAGTAAACAGGGATAACTATGGCTACACCTTC